This T cell receptor (beta chain) was documented in a study of molecular identifiers for immune sequencing clone quantification. Turning to the study itself: Four of five RNA aliquots from approximately 20,000 or 98,000 naive CD8 T cells were sequenced.

MiXCR, applied by TCRdb to the PCR reads, yields one record per CDR3 protein. The profile covers under 85,000 distinct CDR3 sequences, with under 20% appearing a single time and approximately 1.5% taken by the ten largest. CDR1 MNHEY and CDR2 SMNVEV come from the germline V gene (reference sequence). Trimming took 8 bases from V and 8 from J; bases not matched to a gene: 12. CDR3 length: 14 residues. What was sequenced was naive CD8+ T cells from blood, with Jurkat cell RNA spiked in. Subset meaning: FACS-sorted CD8+CD4-CCR7+CD45RA+ naive T cells. The chain carries TRBV27 and TRBJ2-1; 7 positions agree with TRBD2. The source of this sequence is a human donor in good health. Some libraries in this study had Jurkat cell RNA spiked in. Here the CDR3 reads CASGLSGGSYEQFF. Written as DNA, the CDR3 is TGTGCCAGCGGATTGTCGGGAGGCTCATATGAGCAGTTCTTC.